A selection of T cell receptor beta chains follows, all from one sample in a study of blood T cell repertoires in COVID-19. Assay used: immunoSEQ multiplex PCR; TCRdb lists only in-frame clones, some missing. The sample lists roughly 200,000 clones; 85% to 90% were seen once. Sequenced material: PBMCs or T cells enriched from blood (not recorded which). Source of these receptors: a woman between 50 and 59 years old in a cohort exposed to, infected with or recovered from COVID-19 (not recorded which). Both conserved end residues are part of each CDR3. A D gene is named only where the DNA matches it firmly.

CASSQDKLDQPQHF TRBJ1-5 TRBV4-2 .
CAAGTWGSHEQFF TRBJ2-1 TRBV19 .
CASQTGGYGYTF TRBJ1-2 TRBV7-9 TRBD1
CASRGGQVGFDEQYF TRBJ2-7 TRBV2 .
CASSVTAKNIQYF TRBJ2-4 TRBV7-2 .
CASTAGTEAFF TRBJ1-1 TRBV6-5 .
CASSLPGTEAFF TRBJ1-1 TRBV5-6 .
CASSQGPYRAGTNTEAFF TRBJ1-1 TRBV3-1/TRBV3-2 .
CASSSPTGGYGYTF TRBJ1-2 TRBV19 TRBD1
CASSLAPLRNEQFF TRBJ2-1 TRBV5-8 .
CASSPQGWSNQPQHF TRBJ1-5 TRBV7-2 TRBD1
CASSQFNSGGASTDTQYF TRBJ2-3 TRBV4-2 TRBD2
CASSNRLAGYNEQFF TRBJ2-1 TRBV28 TRBD2
CASSPPGGFFDEQYF TRBJ2-7 TRBV5-1 .
CASSLRTGEAFF TRBJ1-1 TRBV21-1 .
CSVEWGGTF TRBJ1-2 TRBV29-1 .
CASSLSGELNEQFF TRBJ2-1 TRBV9 TRBD2
CASSQASSGGPGETQYF TRBJ2-5 TRBV4-2 TRBD2
CSVGGQGRGETQYF TRBJ2-5 TRBV29-1 TRBD1
CASSLVGTGETEQFF TRBJ2-1 TRBV5-5 TRBD1
CASSPVGQELRTYGYTF TRBJ1-2 TRBV28 TRBD1
CASIPGGHVGELFF TRBJ2-2 TRBV6-6 .